This TCR beta chain came from a study of blood T cells in healthy people across ages (dated by TCRdb to the mid-2010s). General notes on the study: In model experiments, roughly one uniquely barcoded TCR beta cDNA molecule per two T cells was captured by template switching. Using deep sequencing normalized with unique cDNA molecular identifiers, the study measured how TCR beta repertoire diversity changes with age. The donors were split into four age groups: young (average around 17 years), middle-aged (more than 35), aged (approximately 60) and long-lived (approximately 80). To avoid experimental bias, donors of different ages were distributed randomly across sequencing lanes. For two donors (one aged 18 to 30 and one aged 80 or older), the study analyzed two additional independent replicas of 1 million unique cDNA reads from the same blood draw.

The germline V gene supplies CDR1 MNHEY and CDR2 SVGEGT. Counted from cysteine to phenylalanine, this CDR3 has 13 amino acids. Just the 39-base CDR3 DNA is kept, in frame starting at base 1. Library preparation used 5' RACE. A second PCR of about 6 to 11 cycles was run with a J-beta primer mix and a sample-barcoded 5' primer. A template-switch 5' adaptor carrying 12 random nucleotides introduced a unique molecular identifier onto each TCR beta cDNA molecule. Each sample yielded at least 3 million CDR3-containing paired-end reads. First-strand cDNA synthesis was performed from all RNA using the Mint cDNA synthesis kit, with priming by a TRBC-specific oligonucleotide. All cDNA was treated with uracil-DNA glycosylase and then went through a first 18-cycle PCR with the universal primers M1SS and BC2_uni_R. Turning to the authors' computational methods: For normalization, 1 million high-quality reads, each with a distinct molecular identifier, were randomly selected from each sample. Instead of being binned into consensus sequences, reads that shared molecular identifiers were thrown out. CDR3 identification, clonotype clustering and error correction used MiTCR with a Q25 quality threshold and the strictest error-elimination algorithm. A nonparametric unseen species model with Euler transformation was used to estimate a lower bound on total TCR beta diversity. Using fastp trimming at Q25 and MiXCR clonotype assembly, TCRdb reanalyzed the public sequencing data and kept in-frame beta chains. For every CDR3 protein sequence, its rows merge into one entry that carries the most common genes and DNA. Clone size and V and J calls follow TCRdb, not the original study. This sample lists 1,800,000 or so distinct CDR3 sequences; approximately 39% were detected once. The ten largest account for under 30% of the sample.

Systemically healthy Caucasian individuals from Russia, 35 to 50 in total and aged about 6 to 90 years, were included as donors. Each donor gave about 9.8 milliliters of peripheral blood, drawn into EDTA-treated Vacutainer tubes. Ficoll-Paque density-gradient centrifugation was used to isolate PBMCs, with at least 6.5 million obtained per sample. Trizol reagent was used to extract total RNA from PBMCs, with at least 6 micrograms per sample. The percentages of naive CD45RAhigh/CD27high T cells were determined by flow cytometry on a PBMC aliquot from every donor. General study outcomes and caveats: Estimates of total diversity from one million sequenced T cells were regarded as lower bounds and underestimates. Observed TCR beta diversity per million T cells fell roughly linearly with age, and a significant reduction was already apparent by age approximately 40. Donor CMV infection status was unknown, potentially confounding age-related changes in expanded clonotypes. Observed TCR beta diversity correlated strongly with the percentage of naive T cells measured by flow cytometry. The long-lived group showed more naive CD4+ T cells, fewer expanded clones and increased TCR diversity than the aged group, suggesting age selection. Since profiling was done on bulk unsorted PBMCs, naive and antigen-experienced compartments could not be conclusively compared.

A note on this clonotype: It lacks a known antigen. One base away there is no much larger clone; base qualities are not given.

Sample: blood. The chain links TRBV6-2 or TRBV6-3 with TRBJ2-5; TRBD2 lines up with 9 middle nucleotides. The J call may be wrong; the DNA end is better matched by TRBJ2-7. This sequence was found in a human donor in good health. In nucleotides, the sequence is TGTGCCAGCAGTTGGGGACTAGCAGGCGAGCAGTACTTC. Its translation is CASSWGLAGEQYF.